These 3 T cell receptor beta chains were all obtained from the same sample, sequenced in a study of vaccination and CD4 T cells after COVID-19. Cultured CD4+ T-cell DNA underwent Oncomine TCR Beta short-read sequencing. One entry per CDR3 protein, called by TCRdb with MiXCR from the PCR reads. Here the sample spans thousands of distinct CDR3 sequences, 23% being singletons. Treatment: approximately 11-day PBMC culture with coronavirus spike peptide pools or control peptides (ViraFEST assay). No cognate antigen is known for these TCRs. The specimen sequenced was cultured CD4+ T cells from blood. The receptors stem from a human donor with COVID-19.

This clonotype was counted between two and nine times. DNA of the CDR3: TGCAGCGTCGAACCGGGGGTCTATGGCTACACCTTC. As protein: CSVEPGVYGYTF. This chain joins TRBV29-1 and TRBJ1-2; perhaps TRBD1 as D (5 bases). The CDR3 is made up of 12 amino acids. Trimming removed 6 bases at V and 4 bases at J, with 12 bases between. Germline values: CDR1 SQVTM, CDR2 ANQGSEA.

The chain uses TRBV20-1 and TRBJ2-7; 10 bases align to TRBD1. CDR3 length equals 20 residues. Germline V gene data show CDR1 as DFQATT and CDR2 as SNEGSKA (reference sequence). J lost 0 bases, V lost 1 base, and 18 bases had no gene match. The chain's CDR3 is CSARVLTGTGVVVGSYEQYF. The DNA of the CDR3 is TGCAGTGCTAGAGTTCTCACCGGGACAGGGGTGGTAGTAGGCTCCTACGAGCAGTACTTC.

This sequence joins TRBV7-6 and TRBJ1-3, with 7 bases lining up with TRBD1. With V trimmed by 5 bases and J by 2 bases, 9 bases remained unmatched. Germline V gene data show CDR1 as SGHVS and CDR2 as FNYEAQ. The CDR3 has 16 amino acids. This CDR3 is CASSQGGSGAGNTIYF. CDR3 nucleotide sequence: TGTGCCAGCAGCCAGGGGGGGTCAGGAGCTGGAAACACCATATATTTT.